This T cell receptor (beta chain) is drawn from a study of T-cell reconstitution after alpha-beta-depleted transplantation in children. Preparing the TCRbeta library involved the use of unique molecular identifiers. TCRdb ran MiXCR on the PCR reads and lists one entry per CDR3 protein. This table has 250,000 to 350,000 distinct CDR3 sequences, 9.5% to 10% appearing once. V lost 0 bases and J 4 bases, leaving 10 bases between the germline ends. Germline-derived CDR1 and CDR2 are SGHRS and YFSETQ. This CDR3 is built from 14 residues. This clonotype was seen a few times. The sequence was obtained from a human donor who donated a stem cell graft to a child with SCID. Sample: PBMCs from the stem cell graft donor, taken from the stem cell graft. The chain combines TRBV5-1 with TRBJ2-5; D may be TRBD1 or TRBD2 (6 bases each). CDR3 protein: CASSLEGGAETQYF. Here the CDR3 DNA reads TGCGCCAGCAGCTTGGAGGGGGGCGCAGAGACCCAGTACTTC.